Below, one T cell receptor (beta chain) is given with its context. V dropped 1 base and J dropped 3; count of bases not matched to a gene: 10. Germline CDR1 MNHEY, CDR2 SVGEGT. The CDR3 has 18 amino acids. How the authors handled the data: The authors estimated nucleated cell counts from reference gene primer amplification. Assay: immunoSEQ multiplex PCR; the TCRdb copy retains only in-frame clones and omits some. The DNA gave D and trimming, while V, J and clone size come from that table. The sample gives about 280,000 clones, around 88% of which show up once; about 2.2% is in the top ten. This record comes from a study of blood T cell repertoires in COVID-19.

This receptor was taken from a young woman who had recovered from COVID-19. The source material was peripheral blood. The gene calls are TRBV6-2 or TRBV6-3 and TRBJ2-1; 9 bases line up with TRBD1. The CDR3 coding sequence is TGTGCCAGCAGTTACTTGGGCGCCGGACAGGGGAACTACAATGAGCAGTTCTTC. Residues: CASSYLGAGQGNYNEQFF.